This TCR beta chain was identified in a study of T-cell reconstitution after alpha-beta-depleted transplantation in children. Germline V gives CDR1 SGHKS, CDR2 YYEKEE (reference sequence). This CDR3 has 15 residues. V was trimmed by 2 bases and J by 2 bases, leaving 13 bases between them. Preparation of the TCRbeta library used unique molecular identifiers. TCRdb reanalysed the PCR reads using MiXCR and keeps one entry per CDR3 protein. The sample shows approximately 200,000 distinct CDR3 sequences, about 14% of them seen only once. Ten or more counts support this clonotype. The rearrangement joins TRBV5-5 to TRBJ2-5; unclear D gene. The source is a human donor who donated a stem cell graft to a child with acute lymphoblastic leukemia. The source material was PBMCs from the stem cell graft donor, sampled from the stem cell graft. The CDR3 region is CASSFQVTVQETQYF. The CDR3 bases are TGTGCCAGCAGCTTTCAAGTCACAGTACAAGAGACCCAGTACTTC.